This T cell receptor (beta chain) was recorded in a study of T-cell reconstitution after alpha-beta-depleted transplantation in children. Study outcomes and limitations: Surviving recipient T cells and intrathymic progenitors accounted for some patients' high TCRbeta diversity at day 60. Expanded graft clones, several hundred of them, were reportedly the source of alpha-beta T cells about two months after transplant.

This CDR3 is built from 14 residues. CDR1 LNHNV and CDR2 YYDKDF come from the germline V gene (reference sequence). Germline trimming cut 3 bases from V and 9 bases from J; bases unmatched to any gene: 7. Researchers prepared the TCRbeta library using unique molecular identifiers, the study reports. TCRdb ran MiXCR on the PCR reads and lists one entry per CDR3 protein. Here the sample spans 190,000 or so distinct CDR3 sequences, 5% to 7.5% being singletons. In its sample, this clonotype was seen many times. Its matching antigen is unknown. The chain is built from TRBV15 and TRBJ2-1, with 8 bases that match TRBD2. The sample consisted of PBMCs, taken before TCRalphabeta/CD19-depleted stem cell transplant. This TCR came from a girl under three years old with combined immunodeficiency, due to receive a stem cell transplant. The DNA for the CDR3 is TGTGCCACCAGCAGGAGGACTAGCTTTAGTGAGCAGTTCTTC. This gives the protein CATSRRTSFSEQFF.